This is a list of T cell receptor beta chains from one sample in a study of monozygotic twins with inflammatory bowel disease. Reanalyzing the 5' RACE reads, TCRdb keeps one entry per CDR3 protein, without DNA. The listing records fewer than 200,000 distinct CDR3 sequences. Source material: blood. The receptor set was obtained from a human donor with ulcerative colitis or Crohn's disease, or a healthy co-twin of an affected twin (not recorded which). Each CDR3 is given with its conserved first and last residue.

CASSLGGTLNLAKNIQYF TRBJ2-4 TRBV28
CASSVGDQPQHF TRBJ1-5 TRBV5-6
CASRQGQGGSYEQYF TRBJ2-7 TRBV5-4
CASSLPVWGTGVNTEAFF TRBJ1-1 TRBV5-6
CSLGSWSYNEQFF TRBJ2-1 TRBV20-1
CASSLGQNNKQFF TRBJ2-1 TRBV7-8
CASSTGLAGAASSYNEQFF TRBJ2-1 TRBV13
CASSWGRYSGNTIYF TRBJ1-3 TRBV6-5
CASSPSGQNTDTQYF TRBJ2-3 TRBV11-1
CASSPDSSYNEQFF TRBJ2-1 TRBV7-9
CASSAGDRDQPQQF TRBJ1-5 TRBV10-2
CASSLDGTGGGETQYF TRBJ2-5 TRBV5-1
CAIGTSGSPNGQFF TRBJ2-1 TRBV10-3
CASSPGQGYGYTF TRBJ1-2 TRBV12-3/TRBV12-4
CASSLRDRGMAGELFF TRBJ2-2 TRBV4-3
CASSWMGQRFLSSPLHF TRBJ1-6 TRBV5-1
CSAPRGDRSTGELFF TRBJ2-2 TRBV20-1
CASAADWNTEAFF TRBJ1-1 TRBV12-5
CASSPPGADTQYF TRBJ2-3 TRBV18
CSASKLAGDTDTQYF TRBJ2-3 TRBV20-1
CASSLMRRTKNIQYF TRBJ2-4 TRBV7-2
CSAPRTSGGAYKTQYF TRBJ2-5 TRBV20-1
CASSWLDTPNTEAFF TRBJ1-1 TRBV3-1
CASSSWGEERYEQYF TRBJ2-7 TRBV7-9
CASTEKSSYEQYF TRBJ2-7 TRBV28
CASSTTGTGYNEQFF TRBJ2-1 TRBV7-2
CASTGWSGGDEKLFF TRBJ1-4 TRBV28
CASSLGSANTEAFF TRBJ1-1 TRBV6-1
CASSQEDRESTEAFF TRBJ1-1 TRBV4-3
CASKYGFTGDYGYTF TRBJ1-2 TRBV19
CASSFGAAGGNGNTIYF TRBJ1-3 TRBV12-3/TRBV12-4
CASSSSDRGGDTIYF TRBJ1-3 TRBV5-1
CASSPGEAQHF TRBJ1-5 TRBV6-4
CASSPGSQGGRGEAFF TRBJ1-1 TRBV23-1
CASSLTGTNNEQFF TRBJ2-1 TRBV7-3
CASSLRGNPGEQYF TRBJ2-7 TRBV27
CASRVTGLNTEAFF TRBJ1-1 TRBV12-3/TRBV12-4
CASSYGTGEVGDTQYF TRBJ2-3 TRBV12-3/TRBV12-4
CASSPLTGEPYEQYF TRBJ2-7 TRBV4-3
CASSPGTPTPYF TRBJ2-7 TRBV11-2
CASGRQDSSYNSPLHF TRBJ1-6 TRBV12-5
CASSHQRWEKLFF TRBJ1-4 TRBV4-1
CASSYRSDSHEQFF TRBJ2-1 TRBV7-3
CASSLDPAEEDEQFF TRBJ2-1 TRBV5-4
CASSIGQKADTQYF TRBJ2-3 TRBV19
CASGYGTGAPSEAFF TRBJ1-1 TRBV12-5
CASSQDAETSYEQYF TRBJ2-7 TRBV4-3
CASSSSGSTDTQYF TRBJ2-3 TRBV7-2
CSASPPSELGELFF TRBJ2-2 TRBV20-1